Detailed here is one TCR beta chain. This clone's antigen is unknown. Base qualities were left out, and no much larger clone turns up one base away. Library creation used the immunoSEQ multiplex PCR assay. TCRdb took this table from immuneACCESS and kept in-frame rearrangements with V and J called. Such tables lack part of the clones; where checked against another copy, unresolved V genes explain under half of the gap, and the rest is unexplained. This sample gives about 55,000 clones in total; 85% to 90% of them show up just once. Over 0.45% of the sample comes from the top ten. This entry belongs to a study of T cell changes during pregnancy in multiple sclerosis (dated by TCRdb to about 2019). Background on the whole study: The study looked at changes in the T cell repertoire across pregnancy in women with multiple sclerosis.

For CDR1 and CDR2, the germline V gene lists SGDLS and YYNGEE. Inclusive of the bounding cysteine and phenylalanine, the CDR3 is 12 residues long. The only DNA kept is the CDR3, 36 bases in frame from the first base. V loses 2 bases of germline sequence and J loses 8 bases, and the interval between the two ends is 8 bases. Specimen: CD4+ T cells from peripheral blood mononuclear cells, collected in the first trimester of pregnancy. This sequence was found in a female donor with multiple sclerosis, enrolled in a pregnancy study. Here the chain combines TRBV9 and TRBJ2-1; the D gene assignment is ambiguous. The CDR3 in this case is CASSVSLDEQFF. In nucleotide form, the sequence is TGTGCCAGCAGCGTTAGTCTGGATGAGCAGTTCTTC.